This TCR beta chain derives from a study of identical twins. Study-level results: Out-of-frame beta sequences exhibited a weaker degree of excess twin sharing.

This CDR3 contains 13 residues. Trimming shortened V by 2 bases and J by 2 bases, and 7 bases separated the two germline ends. Germline CDR1 is SQVTM and CDR2 is ANQGSEA. It was template switching that added a universal primer site, and there were unique molecular identifiers on the cDNA. TCRdb re-analysed the 5' RACE reads in MiXCR, keeping a single row per CDR3 protein. The profile shows hundreds of thousands of distinct CDR3 sequences, 6% to 6.5% of them singletons. This clonotype has more than one count but fewer than ten. The target antigen is unknown. The sequence came from a man between 18 and 35 years old in good health. The sequenced sample was naive T cells sorted from blood. J is TRBJ2-1 and V is TRBV29-1; D not certain. The CDR3 loop is CSVEQPTYNEQFF. As DNA, the CDR3 is TGCAGCGTTGAACAGCCGACCTACAATGAGCAGTTCTTC.